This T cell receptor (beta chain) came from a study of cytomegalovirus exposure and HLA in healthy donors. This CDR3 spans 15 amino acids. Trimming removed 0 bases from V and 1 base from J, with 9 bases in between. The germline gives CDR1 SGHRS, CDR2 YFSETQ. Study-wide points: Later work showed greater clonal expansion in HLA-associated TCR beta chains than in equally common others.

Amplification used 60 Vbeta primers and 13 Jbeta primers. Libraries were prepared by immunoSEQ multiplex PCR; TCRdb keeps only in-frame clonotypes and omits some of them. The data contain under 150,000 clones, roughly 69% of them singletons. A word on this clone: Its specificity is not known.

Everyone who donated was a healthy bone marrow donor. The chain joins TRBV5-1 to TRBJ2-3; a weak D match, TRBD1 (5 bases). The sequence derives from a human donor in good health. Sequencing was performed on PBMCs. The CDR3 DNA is TGCGCCAGCAGCTTGGTAGGACAACGCACAGATACGCAGTATTTT. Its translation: CASSLVGQRTDTQYF.